This T cell receptor (beta chain) was sequenced for a study of T cells in Graves' hyperthyroidism and ophthalmopathy. Amplification yielded TCR beta CDR3 regions, with RNA transcripts as the source. The primer set for the first-round RT-PCR of the TCR CDR3 was HTBI. TCRdb independently ran MiXCR on the multiplex PCR reads; one entry per CDR3 protein. In the table there are more than 350,000 distinct CDR3 sequences, roughly 15% of which are singletons. This clonotype appeared a few times. Patients were excluded for uncontrolled infection, other autoimmune disease, pregnancy or lactation. V lost 5 bases to trimming and J lost 6 bases, with 20 bases between them. The V gene's germline CDR1 is LNHDA and CDR2 SQIVND (reference sequence). There are 15 residues in the CDR3.

The sequenced sample was blood. This clonotype originated in a woman aged 30 to 39 with Graves' ophthalmopathy. The genes are TRBV19 and TRBJ2-7; D perhaps matches TRBD2 (6 bases). The CDR3 bases are TGTGCCAGTAGTTCACCGGGACGGAGGGCGGGCGAGCAGTACTTC. This gives the protein CASSSPGRRAGEQYF. The whole variable domain, filled in from reference TRBV19 and TRBJ2-7, reads DGGITQSPKYLFRKEGQNVTLSCEQNLNHDAMYWYRQDPGQGLRLIYYSQIVNDFQKGDIAEGYSVSREKKESFPLTVTSAQKNPTAFYLCASSSPGRRAGEQYFGPGTRLTVT.